The rows below give T cell receptor beta chains drawn from one sample of a study of T cells in Graves' hyperthyroidism and ophthalmopathy. TCRdb used MiXCR to reprocess the multiplex PCR reads, holding one entry per CDR3 protein. The repertoire holds some 570,000 distinct CDR3 sequences, with approximately 17% as singletons. The sample taken for sequencing was blood. The source is a woman aged 18-29 years with Graves' ophthalmopathy. Both conserved end residues are part of each CDR3. A D gene is named only where the DNA matches it firmly. Where a row states a size, it is once, few, many or the class of an expanded clone; other rows omit it.

V gene,D gene,J gene,clone size,CDR3 protein,CDR3 DNA
TRBV11-2,-,TRBJ2-3,-,CASSLGPLPPDTQYF,TGTGCCAGCAGCTTAGGCCCTCTTCCCCCAGATACGCAGTATTTT
TRBV25-1,-,TRBJ2-1,few,CASSESTGWRGAEQFF,TGTGCCAGCAGTGAATCAACAGGGTGGCGGGGAGCTGAGCAGTTCTTC
TRBV19,-,TRBJ1-5,few,CASSPLQGLEGQPQHF,TGTGCCAGTAGTCCCTTACAGGGCCTTGAGGGTCAGCCCCAGCATTTT
TRBV20-1,-,TRBJ2-1,few,CSASLLNEQFF,TGCAGTGCTAGCCTCTTGAATGAGCAGTTCTTC
TRBV3-1,TRBD1,TRBJ1-2,many,CASSLGTGVGYTF,TGTGCCAGCAGCCTCGGGACAGGGGTCGGCTACACCTTC
TRBV29-1,-,TRBJ2-1,few,CSVEGEQLSSYNEQFF,TGCAGCGTTGAAGGGGAACAGCTCAGCTCCTACAATGAGCAGTTCTTC
TRBV7-8,-,TRBJ2-5,many,CASSLIWGGQPYQETQYF,TGTGCCAGCAGCTTAATTTGGGGAGGTCAGCCGTACCAAGAGACCCAGTACTTC
TRBV6-4,-,TRBJ1-1,few,CASKPEGLSGNTEAFF,TGTGCCAGCAAGCCGGAGGGCCTTTCTGGGAACACTGAAGCTTTCTTT
TRBV2,-,TRBJ1-6,-,CASSQRAGRRRSSYNSPLHF,TGTGCCAGCAGCCAAAGAGCGGGACGACGAAGGAGCTCCTATAATTCACCCCTCCACTTT
TRBV29-1,TRBD2,TRBJ2-3,many,CSVVLAGYTDTQYF,TGCAGCGTAGTACTAGCGGGATACACAGATACGCAGTATTTT
TRBV11-2,-,TRBJ1-6,many,CASSSSAVLNSPLHF,TGTGCCAGCAGCTCTTCAGCGGTCCTAAATTCACCCCTCCACTTT
TRBV25-1,-,TRBJ1-1,-,CASSESVPGKAEAFF,TGTGCCAGCAGTGAATCCGTCCCAGGGAAGGCTGAAGCTTTCTTT
TRBV27,-,TRBJ2-7,many,CASSLGRDGSYEQYF,TGTGCCAGCAGTTTAGGCCGGGACGGCTCCTACGAGCAGTACTTC
TRBV7-2,-,TRBJ1-4,-,CASSTGSHEKLFF,TGTGCCAGTTCGACGGGGTCGCATGAAAAACTGTTTTTT
TRBV13,-,TRBJ1-1,few,CASSLQQENTEAFF,TGTGCCAGCAGCTTACAACAGGAGAACACTGAAGCTTTCTTT
TRBV28,-,TRBJ2-7,-,CASSLPQPDEQYF,TGTGCCAGCAGTTTACCCCAGCCGGACGAGCAGTACTTC
TRBV5-1,-,TRBJ1-4,-,CASSRTTTNEKLFF,TGCGCCAGCAGCCGGACGACAACTAATGAAAAACTGTTTTTT
TRBV28,TRBD1,TRBJ2-1,many,CASSLLTGDNEQFF,TGTGCCAGCAGTTTGTTGACAGGGGACAATGAGCAGTTCTTC
TRBV20-1,-,TRBJ2-3,many,CSASPTTDTQYF,TGCAGTGCTAGCCCTACCACAGATACGCAGTATTTT
TRBV24-1,TRBD2,TRBJ2-1,many,CATSDPRTSGTYNEQFF,TGTGCCACCAGTGATCCGAGGACTAGCGGGACCTACAATGAGCAGTTCTTC
TRBV5-8,-,TRBJ2-3,many,CASSFRAPGADTQYF,TGTGCCAGCAGCTTCCGGGCCCCGGGCGCAGATACGCAGTATTTT
TRBV7-9,-,TRBJ1-1,few,CASSLYRAADTEAFF,TGTGCCAGCAGCTTATACAGGGCCGCGGACACTGAAGCTTTCTTT
TRBV20-1,TRBD1,TRBJ1-5,many,CSAREGQGAYQPQHF,TGCAGTGCTAGAGAAGGGCAGGGGGCCTATCAGCCCCAGCATTTT
TRBV6-5,-,TRBJ2-5,many,CASSYSTARVETQYF,TGTGCCAGCAGTTACTCGACGGCCAGGGTGGAGACCCAGTACTTC
TRBV10-1,TRBD2,TRBJ2-3,once,CASSESGLAGGIWWTDTQYF,TGCGCCAGCAGTGAGTCGGGACTAGCGGGAGGGATATGGTGGACAGATACGCAGTATTTT
TRBV28,TRBD1,TRBJ2-3,few,CASSSTGGNRDTQYF,TGTGCCAGCAGTTCGACAGGGGGGAATCGAGATACGCAGTATTTT
TRBV27,TRBD2,TRBJ2-1,-,CASTRTSGSNEQFF,TGTGCCAGCACACGGACTAGCGGGAGCAATGAGCAGTTCTTC
TRBV20-1,TRBD1,TRBJ1-1,many,CSAFLQGANTEAFF,TGCAGTGCTTTCCTCCAGGGGGCGAACACTGAAGCTTTCTTT
TRBV19,-,TRBJ2-3,few,CASSLGGYLTDTQYF,TGTGCCAGTAGCCTTGGGGGCTACCTCACAGATACGCAGTATTTT
TRBV6-1,-,TRBJ2-7,many,CASSEGVYEQYF,TGTGCCAGCAGTGAAGGGGTGTACGAGCAGTACTTC
TRBV18,TRBD2,TRBJ2-3,many,CASSPPGLGLATDTQYF,TGTGCCAGCTCACCACCTGGACTGGGACTAGCGACAGATACGCAGTATTTT
TRBV30,TRBD1,TRBJ1-6,-,CAWREPGTGNNSPLHF,TGTGCCTGGAGGGAGCCCGGGACAGGGAATAATTCACCCCTCCACTTT
TRBV11-2,TRBD1,TRBJ2-7,many,CASSYTGTGIHEQYF,TGTGCCAGCAGCTATACCGGGACAGGGATCCACGAGCAGTACTTC
TRBV27,-,TRBJ1-6,-,CASSAGFGSPLHF,TGTGCCAGCTCGGCAGGGTTTGGTTCACCCCTCCACTTT
TRBV28,TRBD1,TRBJ1-1,-,CASSPGRGDTEAFF,TGTGCCAGCAGTCCGGGCAGGGGGGACACTGAAGCTTTCTTT
TRBV3-1,-,TRBJ1-3,-,CASSPSVDSGNTIYF,TGTGCCAGCAGCCCAAGTGTGGACTCTGGAAACACCATATATTTT
TRBV5-1,-,TRBJ1-1,-,CASSQESPGYEAFF,TGCGCCAGCAGCCAGGAAAGCCCCGGCTATGAAGCTTTCTTT
TRBV30,-,TRBJ1-2,many,CAWSQSYGYTF,TGTGCCTGGAGTCAGTCCTATGGCTACACCTTC
TRBV2,TRBD2,TRBJ2-1,-,CASWMDGGAPYNEQFF,TGTGCCAGTTGGATGGACGGGGGGGCTCCCTACAATGAGCAGTTCTTC
TRBV12-3/TRBV12-4,TRBD2,TRBJ2-7,-,CASRPTGGMRDEQYF,TGTGCCAGCAGACCGACGGGGGGGATGAGGGATGAGCAGTACTTC
TRBV28,-,TRBJ2-2,-,CASSLARGELFF,TGTGCCAGCAGTTTAGCCCGCGGGGAGCTGTTTTTT
TRBV5-1,TRBD1,TRBJ2-7,-,CASSWFPGQGSYEQYF,TGCGCCAGCAGCTGGTTCCCGGGACAGGGCTCCTACGAGCAGTACTTC
TRBV20-1,TRBD1,TRBJ1-6,many,CSATASGTGGFGSPLHF,TGCAGTGCTACGGCCTCCGGGACAGGGGGCTTTGGTTCACCCCTCCACTTT
TRBV18,-,TRBJ1-5,many,CASSPGQRNQPQHF,TGTGCCAGCTCACCAGGGCAGCGCAATCAGCCCCAGCATTTT
TRBV7-6,-,TRBJ2-1,few,CASSLEFLSQTYNEQFF,TGTGCCAGCAGCTTAGAATTTCTGAGCCAAACCTACAATGAGCAGTTCTTC
TRBV6-2/TRBV6-3,TRBD2,TRBJ2-2,many,CASSYPFRGSLNTGELFF,TGTGCCAGCAGTTACCCATTTCGCGGGAGCTTAAACACCGGGGAGCTGTTTTTT
TRBV7-8,-,TRBJ1-5,many,CASSPQGFNQPQHF,TGTGCCAGCAGCCCCCAGGGTTTCAATCAGCCCCAGCATTTT
TRBV6-2/TRBV6-3,TRBD2,TRBJ2-7,-,CASSYSASGSSYEQYF,TGTGCCAGCAGTTACTCGGCTAGCGGGAGCTCCTACGAGCAGTACTTC
TRBV19,-,TRBJ2-2,-,CASVSALTGELFF,TGTGCCAGTGTCAGTGCTCTTACCGGGGAGCTGTTTTTT